The rows below give T cell receptor beta chains drawn from one sample of a study of T-cell memory formation after mild COVID-19. TCRdb re-analysed the 5' RACE reads in MiXCR, keeping a single row per CDR3 protein. The sample gives fewer than 60,000 distinct CDR3 sequences, 25% to 35% of which show up once; 43% is in the top ten. Input material: PBMCs or a T cell subset sorted from them (not recorded which). All receptors derive from a young man who had mild COVID-19 (a few samples of this study predate the infection). Cell type and time point are not known. Both conserved end residues are part of each CDR3. The order of the fields is D gene, V gene, J gene, clone size, CDR3 DNA, CDR3 protein. D genes are given only for firm matches. Clone size is not always given. Where it is, it says once, few, many or a class for expanded clones.

-	TRBV7-6	TRBJ2-4	-	TGTGCCAGCAGCTCGGAGGGAAACATTCAGTACTTC	CASSSEGNIQYF
-	TRBV7-8	TRBJ2-1	few	TGTGCCAGCAGCTTAGTTGGAGTTGAGCAGTTCTTC	CASSLVGVEQFF
-	TRBV6-5	TRBJ2-6	-	TGTGCCAGCAGCTGGAGACAGGGAGGTTATCTCTCTGGGGCCAACGTCCTGACTTTC	CASSWRQGGYLSGANVLTF
-	TRBV6-5	TRBJ2-7	-	TGTGCCAGCAGTCCCCTCGGGGGAGTAGGCGAGCAGTACTTC	CASSPLGGVGEQYF
-	TRBV12-3/TRBV12-4	TRBJ1-5	-	TGTGCCAGCAGTTTAAGTTCAGGGCGCAATCAGCCCCAGCATTTT	CASSLSSGRNQPQHF
TRBD2	TRBV7-6	TRBJ2-7	-	TGTGCCAGCAGCTGGACTAGCGGGGGGCTCTCCTACGAGCAGTACTTC	CASSWTSGGLSYEQYF
TRBD1	TRBV7-9	TRBJ1-5	once	TGTGCCAGCAGCTTATTCGGGACAGGGCTCCCCAATCAGCCCCAGCATTTT	CASSLFGTGLPNQPQHF
-	TRBV5-1	TRBJ2-1	-	TGCGCCAGCAGCCTTTGGACAGCCAATGAGCAGTTCTTC	CASSLWTANEQFF
TRBD2	TRBV29-1	TRBJ2-1	few	TGCAGCGCCGGGTGGGCTAGCGGGGGGAATGAGCAGTTCTTC	CSAGWASGGNEQFF
-	TRBV4-3	TRBJ2-5	few	TGCGCCAGCAGCCCCTCGGGGGAACAAGAGACCCAGTACTTC	CASSPSGEQETQYF
-	TRBV5-6	TRBJ1-6	-	TGTGCCAGCAGCCCCGGGGGGGCTTTCGGTAATTCACCCCTACACTTT	CASSPGGAFGNSPLHF